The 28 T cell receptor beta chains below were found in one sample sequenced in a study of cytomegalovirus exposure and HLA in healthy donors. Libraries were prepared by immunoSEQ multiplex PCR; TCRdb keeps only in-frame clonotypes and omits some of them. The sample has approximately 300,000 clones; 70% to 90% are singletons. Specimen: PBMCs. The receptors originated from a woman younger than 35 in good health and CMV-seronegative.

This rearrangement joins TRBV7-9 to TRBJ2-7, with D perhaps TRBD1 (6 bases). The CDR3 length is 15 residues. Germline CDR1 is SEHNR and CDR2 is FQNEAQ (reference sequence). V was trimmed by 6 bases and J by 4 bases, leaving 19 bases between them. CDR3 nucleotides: TGTGCCAGCAGACGCTACCAGGGGACGGGGTACGAGCAGTACTTC. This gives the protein CASRRYQGTGYEQYF.

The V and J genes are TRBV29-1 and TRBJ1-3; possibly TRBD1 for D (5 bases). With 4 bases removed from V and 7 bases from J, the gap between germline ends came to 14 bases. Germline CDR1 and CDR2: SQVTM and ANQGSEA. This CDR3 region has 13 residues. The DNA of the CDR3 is TGCAGCGTTGCGTCCAGGGAGGACAACACCATATATTTT. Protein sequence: CSVASREDNTIYF.

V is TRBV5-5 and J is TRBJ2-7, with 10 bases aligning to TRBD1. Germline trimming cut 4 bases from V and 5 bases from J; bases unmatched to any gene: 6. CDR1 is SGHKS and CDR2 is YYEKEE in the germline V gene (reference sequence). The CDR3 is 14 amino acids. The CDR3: CASSRDRGRDEQYF. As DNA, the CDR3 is TGTGCCAGCAGCCGGGACAGGGGCAGGGACGAGCAGTACTTC.

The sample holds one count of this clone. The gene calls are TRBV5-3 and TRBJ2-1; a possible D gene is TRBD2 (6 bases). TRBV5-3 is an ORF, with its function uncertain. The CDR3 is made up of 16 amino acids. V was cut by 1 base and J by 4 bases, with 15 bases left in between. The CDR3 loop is CARSLTSRGLYNEQFF. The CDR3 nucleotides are TGTGCCAGAAGCTTGACTAGCCGCGGACTTTACAATGAGCAGTTCTTC.

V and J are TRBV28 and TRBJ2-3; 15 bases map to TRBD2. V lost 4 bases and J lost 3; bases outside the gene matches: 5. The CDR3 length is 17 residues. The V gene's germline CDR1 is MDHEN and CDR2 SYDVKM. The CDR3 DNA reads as TGTGCCAGCAGTTGGACTAGCGGGAGGGCCGGGACAGATACGCAGTATTTT. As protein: CASSWTSGRAGTDTQYF.

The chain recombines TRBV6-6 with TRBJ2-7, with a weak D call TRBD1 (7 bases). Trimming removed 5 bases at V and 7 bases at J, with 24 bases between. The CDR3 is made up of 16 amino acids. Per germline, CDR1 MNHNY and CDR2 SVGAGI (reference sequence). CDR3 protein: CASSPLAQGRSLEQYF. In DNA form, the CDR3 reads TGTGCCAGCAGTCCCCTCGCACAGGGGAGGTCTTTGGAGCAGTACTTC.

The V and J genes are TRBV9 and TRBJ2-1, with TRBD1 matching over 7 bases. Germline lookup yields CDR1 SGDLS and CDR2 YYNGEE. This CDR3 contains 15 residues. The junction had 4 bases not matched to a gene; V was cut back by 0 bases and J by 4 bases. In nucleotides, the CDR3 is TGTGCCAGCAGCGTAGGAGGGGGCGGGTACAATGAGCAGTTCTTC. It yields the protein CASSVGGGGYNEQFF.

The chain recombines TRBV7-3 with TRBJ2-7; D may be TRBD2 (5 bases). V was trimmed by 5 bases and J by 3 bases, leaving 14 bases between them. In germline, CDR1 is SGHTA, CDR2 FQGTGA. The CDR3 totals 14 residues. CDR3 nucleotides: TGTGCCAGCAGCCCCAGTAGCGCCGGCTACGAGCAGTACTTC. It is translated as CASSPSSAGYEQYF.

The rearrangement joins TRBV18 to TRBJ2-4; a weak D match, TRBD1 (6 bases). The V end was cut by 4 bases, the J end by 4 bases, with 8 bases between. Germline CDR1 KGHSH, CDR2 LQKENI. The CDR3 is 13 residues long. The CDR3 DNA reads TGTGCCAGCTCACTCGGACAGAAAAACATTCAGTACTTC. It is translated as CASSLGQKNIQYF.

The CDR3 loop is CASSPGRGGELFF. CDR3 sequence (DNA): TGTGCCAGCAGCCCGGGCCGGGGTGGGGAGCTGTTTTTT. The rearrangement uses TRBV7-7 and TRBJ2-2; possible D gene TRBD2, 5 bases. The CDR3 covers 13 residues. Trimming shortened V by 5 bases and J by 8 bases, and 12 bases separated the two germline ends. Per germline, CDR1 SSHAT and CDR2 FNYEAQ (reference sequence).

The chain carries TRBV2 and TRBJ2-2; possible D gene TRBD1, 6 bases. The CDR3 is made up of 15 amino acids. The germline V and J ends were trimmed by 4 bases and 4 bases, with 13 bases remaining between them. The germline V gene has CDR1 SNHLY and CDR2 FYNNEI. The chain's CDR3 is CASSGTDRSTGELFF. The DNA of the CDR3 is TGTGCCAGCAGTGGTACTGACAGGAGCACCGGGGAGCTGTTTTTT.

The chain's CDR3 is CASSKGTGENQPQHF. The CDR3 DNA reads as TGCGCCAGCAGCAAAGGGACAGGGGAGAATCAGCCCCAGCATTTT. The V and J genes are TRBV5-1 and TRBJ1-5, with 10 bases lining up with TRBD1. Trimming took 4 bases from V and 4 from J; bases not matched to a gene: 5. CDR1 and CDR2 (germline): SGHRS, YFSETQ. This CDR3 has 15 residues. Full variable domain (missing parts from reference TRBV5-1 and TRBJ1-5): KAGVTQTPRYLIKTRGQQVTLSCSPISGHRSVSWYQQTPGQGLQFLFEYFSETQRNKGNFPGRFSGRQFSNSRSEMNVSTLELGDSALYLCASSKGTGENQPQHFGDGTRLSIL.

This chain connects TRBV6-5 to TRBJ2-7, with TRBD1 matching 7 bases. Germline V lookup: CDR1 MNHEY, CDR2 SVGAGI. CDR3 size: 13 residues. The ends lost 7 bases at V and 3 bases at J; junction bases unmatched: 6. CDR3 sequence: CASTTQGVYEQYF. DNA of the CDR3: TGTGCCAGCACCACCCAGGGGGTCTACGAGCAGTACTTC.

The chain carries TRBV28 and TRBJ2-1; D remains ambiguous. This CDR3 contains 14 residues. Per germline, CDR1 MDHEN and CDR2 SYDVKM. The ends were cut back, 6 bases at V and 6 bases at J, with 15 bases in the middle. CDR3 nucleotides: TGTGCCAGCAGCCTACCTGGGCGAATCAATGAGCAGTTCTTC. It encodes CASSLPGRINEQFF.

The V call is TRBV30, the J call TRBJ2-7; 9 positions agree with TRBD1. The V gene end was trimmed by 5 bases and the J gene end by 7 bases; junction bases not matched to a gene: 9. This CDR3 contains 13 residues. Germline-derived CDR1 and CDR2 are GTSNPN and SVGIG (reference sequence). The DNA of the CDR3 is TGTGCCTGGTCGCCGGGACAGGGACTGGAGCAGTACTTC. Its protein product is CAWSPGQGLEQYF.

This CDR3 reads CASSPVPGQGAGETQYF. The CDR3 nucleotides are TGTGCCAGCTCACCCGTCCCGGGACAGGGGGCAGGGGAGACCCAGTACTTC. V usage is TRBV18 and J usage is TRBJ2-5; 12 positions match TRBD1. Germline V lookup: CDR1 KGHSH, CDR2 LQKENI. The CDR3 is 17 residues long. With V trimmed by 3 bases and J by 5 bases, 10 bases remained unmatched. Combining the CDR3 with reference TRBV18 and TRBJ2-5 gives the whole variable domain NAGVMQNPRHLVRRRGQEARLRCSPMKGHSHVYWYRQLPEEGLKFMVYLQKENIIDESGMPKERFSAEFPKEGPSILRIQQVVRGDSAAYFCASSPVPGQGAGETQYFGPGTRLLVL.

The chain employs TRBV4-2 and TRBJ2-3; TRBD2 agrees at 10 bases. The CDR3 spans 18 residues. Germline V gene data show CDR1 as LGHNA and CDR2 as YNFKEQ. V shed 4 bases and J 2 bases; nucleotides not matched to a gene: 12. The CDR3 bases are TGTGCCAGCAGCCCGCCGACTAGCGGGCCTACGAACACAGATACGCAGTATTTT. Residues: CASSPPTSGPTNTDTQYF.

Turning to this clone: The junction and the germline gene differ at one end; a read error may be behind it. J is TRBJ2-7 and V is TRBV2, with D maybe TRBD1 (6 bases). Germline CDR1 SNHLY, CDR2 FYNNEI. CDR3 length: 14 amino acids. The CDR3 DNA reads TGTGCCAGCACTGAAAGGACAGCAACCTACGAGCAGTACTTC. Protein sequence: CASTERTATYEQYF.

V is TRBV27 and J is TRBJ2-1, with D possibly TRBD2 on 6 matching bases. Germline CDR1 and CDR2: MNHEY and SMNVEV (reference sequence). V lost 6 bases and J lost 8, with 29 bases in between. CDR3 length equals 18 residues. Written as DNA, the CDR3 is TGTGCCAGCAGAACTATCCCCCTCCTTGGGGGAGGAGGCGATGAGCAGTTCTTC. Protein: CASRTIPLLGGGGDEQFF.

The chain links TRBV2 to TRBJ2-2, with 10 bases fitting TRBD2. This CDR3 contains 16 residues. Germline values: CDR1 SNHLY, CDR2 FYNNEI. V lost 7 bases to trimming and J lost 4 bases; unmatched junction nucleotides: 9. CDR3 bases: TGTGCCAGCAAGCGGGAGGGTCTAGTCGCCACCGGGGAGCTGTTTTTT. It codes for CASKREGLVATGELFF.

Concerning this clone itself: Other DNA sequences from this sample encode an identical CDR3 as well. CDR3: CASSLGGGSYNEQFF. The CDR3, as DNA: TGCGCCAGCAGCTTGGGAGGGGGCTCCTACAATGAGCAGTTCTTC. The chain carries TRBV5-1 and TRBJ2-1; tentative D call: TRBD1 (6 bases). V was shortened by 0 bases and J by 0 bases, with 7 bases between the two germline ends. The length of the CDR3 is 15 residues. Looked up from germline, CDR1 is SGHRS and CDR2 is YFSETQ.

This chain's CDR3 is CASSGMRGPNEKLFF. CDR3 in DNA: TGCGCCAGCAGCGGGATGAGGGGGCCGAATGAAAAACTGTTTTTT. The genes are TRBV5-1 and TRBJ1-4, with 7 nucleotides matching TRBD1. Germline V lookup: CDR1 SGHRS, CDR2 YFSETQ. The CDR3 covers 15 residues. J lost 5 bases, V lost 4 bases, and 8 bases had no gene match.

CDR3 DNA: TGCAGCGCCTCCACTAGCGCCTTATACAATGAGCAGTTCTTC. Its translation is CSASTSALYNEQFF. The V and J genes are TRBV29-1 and TRBJ2-1, with 7 positions matching TRBD2. Trimming at V came to 7 bases and at J to 4 bases, leaving 10 bases not matched to a gene. Looked up from germline, CDR1 is SQVTM and CDR2 is ANQGSEA. The CDR3 sequence is 14 residues long.

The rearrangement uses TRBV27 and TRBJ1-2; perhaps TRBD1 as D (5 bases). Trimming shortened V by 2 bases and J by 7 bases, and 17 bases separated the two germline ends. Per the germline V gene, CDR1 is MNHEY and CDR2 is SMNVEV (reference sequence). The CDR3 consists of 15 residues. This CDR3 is CASSLVQGGMAGYTF. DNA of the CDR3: TGTGCCAGCAGTTTAGTCCAGGGTGGAATGGCTGGCTACACCTTC.

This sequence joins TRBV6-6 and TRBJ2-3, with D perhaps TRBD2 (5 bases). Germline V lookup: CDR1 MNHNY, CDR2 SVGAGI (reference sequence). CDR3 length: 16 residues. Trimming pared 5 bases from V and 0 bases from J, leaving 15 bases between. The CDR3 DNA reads TGTGCCAGCAGTCCCCGAGGGCGGGCTAGCACAGATACGCAGTATTTT. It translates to CASSPRGRASTDTQYF.

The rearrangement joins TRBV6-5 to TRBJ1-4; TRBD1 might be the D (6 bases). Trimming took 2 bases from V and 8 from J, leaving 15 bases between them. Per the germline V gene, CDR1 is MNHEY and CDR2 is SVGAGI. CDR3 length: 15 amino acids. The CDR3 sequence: CASSYLVRGSEKLFF. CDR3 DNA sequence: TGTGCCAGCAGTTACCTCGTCAGGGGAAGCGAAAAACTGTTTTTT.

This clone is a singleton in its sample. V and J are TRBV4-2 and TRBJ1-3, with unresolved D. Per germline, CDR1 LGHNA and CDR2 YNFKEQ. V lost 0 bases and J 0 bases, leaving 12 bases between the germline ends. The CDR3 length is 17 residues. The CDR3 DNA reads TGTGCCAGCAGCCAAGATCGCCCGACTCTCTCTGGAAACACCATATATTTT. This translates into CASSQDRPTLSGNTIYF.

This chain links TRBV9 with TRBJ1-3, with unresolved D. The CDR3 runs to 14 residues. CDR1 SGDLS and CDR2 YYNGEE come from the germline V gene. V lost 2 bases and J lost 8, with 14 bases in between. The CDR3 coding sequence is TGTGCCAGCAGCGTGAGTTATACTCGGGACACCATATATTTT. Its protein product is CASSVSYTRDTIYF.